This T cell receptor beta chain was retrieved from a study of blood T cell dynamics during melanoma immunotherapy. Sequencing used immunoSEQ multiplex PCR; TCRdb keeps in-frame clones, though not all of them. The data hold 25,000 to 30,000 clones, with 75% to 90% observed a single time. Per germline, CDR1 SGHVS and CDR2 FQNEAQ. The CDR3 is made up of 15 amino acids. V was cut by 1 base and J by 3 bases, with 13 bases left in between. This sample's time point: week 3, after first cycle of checkpoint inhibitor. This clonotype was sampled from a human donor with melanoma. The V call is TRBV7-8, the J call TRBJ2-7, with D possibly TRBD2 on 7 matching bases. The input for sequencing was blood, taken from a patient treated with checkpoint blockade. The CDR3 protein is CASSLGRGGYYEQYF. CDR3 nucleotide sequence: TGTGCCAGCAGCTTAGGCAGGGGAGGGTACTACGAGCAGTACTTC.